The source of this TCR beta chain is a study of CD8+ T cells in alopecia areata. Across the study: A regimen of oral tofacitinib, 5 to 10 mg twice daily, was given to treated patients. People stayed on tofacitinib for 6 to 18 months, then stopped the drug for 6 months. Broader study findings: Clonality was higher in lesional than normal scalp, especially in alopecia totalis/universalis. Although TCR sharing was seen in mice, sharing across patients was less clear, possibly for HLA-related reasons.

TCR sequencing used cDNA made by reverse transcription of extracted RNA. Data came from immunoSEQ multiplex PCR; TCRdb stores just in-frame clones and leaves some out. The data show hundreds of thousands of clones, around 67% seen once. Concerning this clone itself: The antigen remains unidentified.

J was trimmed by 5 bases and V by 6 bases; bases with no gene match: 11. The CDR3 extends over 15 amino acids. CDR1 is MNHEY and CDR2 is SVGAGI in the germline V gene. The material sequenced was CD4+ T cells sorted from blood, taken at week 0. This chain links TRBV6-5 with TRBJ1-2, with TRBD1 matching over 8 bases. The receptor's source is a human donor with alopecia areata. CDR3 in amino acids: CASRTSQGAGYGYTF. The CDR3 coding sequence is TGTGCCAGCAGAACCTCGCAGGGGGCCGGATATGGCTACACCTTC.